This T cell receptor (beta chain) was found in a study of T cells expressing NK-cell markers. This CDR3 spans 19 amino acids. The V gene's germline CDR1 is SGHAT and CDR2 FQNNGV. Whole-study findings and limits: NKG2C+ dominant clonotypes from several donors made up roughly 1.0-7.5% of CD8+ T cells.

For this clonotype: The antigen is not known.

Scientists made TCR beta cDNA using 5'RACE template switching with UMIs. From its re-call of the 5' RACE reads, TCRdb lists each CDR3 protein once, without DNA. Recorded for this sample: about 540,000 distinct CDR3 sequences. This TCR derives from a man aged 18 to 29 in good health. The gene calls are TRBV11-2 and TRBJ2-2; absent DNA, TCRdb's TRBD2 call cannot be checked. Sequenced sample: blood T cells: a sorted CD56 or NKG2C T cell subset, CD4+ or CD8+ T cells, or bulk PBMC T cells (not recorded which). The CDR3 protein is CASSFYETSGIGNTGELFF.